Reported below is one T cell receptor (beta chain). Clones were sequenced by immunoSEQ multiplex PCR, and TCRdb holds only the in-frame ones, with some missing. The table shows 30,000 to 40,000 clones, with roughly 86% occurring only once. The sample belongs to a study of control samples from healthy donors and cancer patients. The CDR3 has 13 amino acids. Looked up from germline, CDR1 is SGHTA and CDR2 is FQGTGA. Trimming removed 3 bases from V and 8 bases from J; junction bases left unmatched: 3. The sequenced sample consisted of PBMCs. The clonotype originates from a middle-aged woman with lung cancer. The chain uses TRBV7-3 and TRBJ1-2; 10 bases are a match to TRBD1. As DNA, the CDR3 is TGTGCCAGCAGCTTCGACAGGGGGCTCGGCTACACCTTC. It specifies CASSFDRGLGYTF.